Listed here are 21 T cell receptor beta chains from one sample, sequenced in a study of post-analysis software for immune sequencing data. Their target antigens are unknown. Study-level points and caveats: Five or six TRBV segments, TRBV5-6, TRBV5-1 and TRBV20-1 among them, were found more frequent in patients than controls.

Unique molecular identifiers featured in each of the TCR beta cDNA libraries. TCRdb processed the PCR reads anew with MiXCR; each CDR3 protein has one entry. The sample holds roughly 670,000 distinct CDR3 sequences, 55% to 60% seen once. The sequencing input was blood. The receptor set was obtained from a girl aged 2 to 10 with multiple sclerosis.

The genes are TRBV20-1 and TRBJ2-3; 9 bases map to TRBD1. This CDR3 is 15 amino acids long. The V and J ends lost 5 bases and 4 bases, in that order; junction bases with no gene match: 10. Germline loops: CDR1 DFQATT, CDR2 SNEGSKA (reference sequence). CDR3 nucleotides: TGCAGTGCTTCTAACAGGGGGCGAGCGGCAGATACGCAGTATTTT. It yields the protein CSASNRGRAADTQYF.

The chain recombines TRBV7-9 with TRBJ2-5, with D unresolved. CDR3 size: 11 residues. Trimming shortened V by 10 bases and J by 5 bases, and 11 bases separated the two germline ends. Per germline, CDR1 SEHNR and CDR2 FQNEAQ (reference sequence). CDR3 bases: TGTGCCACTACACCGGTGGAGACCCAGTACTTC. Amino acid sequence: CATTPVETQYF.

V usage is TRBV3-1 and J usage is TRBJ2-1, with 14 bases that match TRBD2. With V trimmed by 4 bases and J by 8 bases, 4 bases remained unmatched. The CDR3 loop spans 15 amino acids. CDR1 is LGHDT and CDR2 is YNNKEL in the germline V gene (reference sequence). DNA for the CDR3: TGTGCCAGCAGCCCCGGACTAGCGGGGGGTCATGAGCAGTTCTTC. It codes for CASSPGLAGGHEQFF.

The chain is built from TRBV6-4 and TRBJ2-1; unclear D gene. With 0 bases removed from V and 9 bases from J, the gap between germline ends came to 18 bases. The CDR3 is 16 residues long. Germline lookup yields CDR1 MRHNA and CDR2 SNTAGT. CDR3 in DNA: TGTGCCAGCAGTGACTCGGGTTTTGGTGAGGTGGGTGAGCAGTTCTTC. Protein: CASSDSGFGEVGEQFF.

A single count supports this clonotype. The chain has TRBV5-6 and TRBJ2-1; TRBD1 aligns across 8 bases. In germline, CDR1 is SGHDT, CDR2 YYEEEE. The CDR3 runs 15 residues. Trimming took 4 bases from V and 7 from J; bases not matched to a gene: 10. CDR3 coding DNA: TGTGCCAGCAGCGACTTTGACAGGGGTGTGAATGAGCAGTTCTTC. This codes for CASSDFDRGVNEQFF.

This clonotype was seen a few times. The V and J genes are TRBV5-5 and TRBJ2-6, with no clear D. The germline gives CDR1 SGHKS, CDR2 YYEKEE (reference sequence). CDR3 length: 15 residues. V lost 0 bases, J lost 3 bases, and 7 bases lay in between. CDR3 bases: TGTGCCAGCAGCTTGGGGGTACGTGGGGCCAACGTCCTGACTTTC. Translated: CASSLGVRGANVLTF.

CDR3 region: CASSFRQGIGGETQYF. The CDR3 DNA follows: TGTGCCAGCAGTTTTCGACAGGGAATCGGTGGAGAGACCCAGTACTTC. The chain uses TRBV27 and TRBJ2-5, with 7 bases lining up with TRBD1. J lost 4 bases, V lost 3 bases, and 11 bases had no gene match. This CDR3 has 16 amino acids. Germline V gives CDR1 MNHEY, CDR2 SMNVEV (reference sequence).

The rearrangement uses TRBV7-9 and TRBJ2-1; TRBD1 agrees at 7 bases. The germline V gene has CDR1 SEHNR and CDR2 FQNEAQ (reference sequence). This CDR3 spans 15 amino acids. Losses at the gene ends were 6 bases for V and 4 bases for J; bases not matched to a gene: 9. The CDR3 protein is CASSKTGVSYNEQFF. The DNA of the CDR3 is TGTGCCAGCAGTAAAACAGGGGTGTCATACAATGAGCAGTTCTTC.

This chain joins TRBV4-2 and TRBJ2-5; D is possibly TRBD1 (6 bases). This CDR3 is 13 amino acids long. Germline V gene lookup returns CDR1 LGHNA and CDR2 YNFKEQ. Trimming removed 4 bases at V and 13 bases at J, with 19 bases between. For the CDR3, the DNA is TGTGCCAGCAGCCTCCTTGTGGGGGCGCCGCGGTACTTC. It codes for CASSLLVGAPRYF.

The J gene is TRBJ2-3, the V gene TRBV20-1; D is unclear. There are 15 residues in the CDR3. Germline values: CDR1 DFQATT, CDR2 SNEGSKA (reference sequence). The V gene lost 6 bases and the J gene lost 0 bases, with 16 bases spanning the gap. The CDR3 loop is CSADDGTTSTDTQYF. The CDR3 coding sequence is TGCAGTGCCGATGATGGAACCACTAGCACAGATACGCAGTATTTT.

Here the CDR3 DNA reads TGCAGCGTAGCCACAGGGGGCGCGAGCTATGGCTACACCTTC. Amino acid sequence: CSVATGGASYGYTF. The V gene is TRBV29-1, the J gene TRBJ1-2; TRBD1 matches at 9 bases. With V trimmed by 6 bases and J by 4 bases, 9 bases remained unmatched. This CDR3 region has 14 residues. CDR1 SQVTM and CDR2 ANQGSEA come from the germline V gene.

The gene calls are TRBV28 and TRBJ1-1; TRBD1 aligns across 8 bases. Germline CDR1 and CDR2: MDHEN and SYDVKM. After removal of 6 bases from V and 1 base from J, the junction contained 7 bases not matched to a gene. The CDR3 length is 15 residues. The CDR3 spells CASSPHGQGNTEAFF. In DNA, the CDR3 is TGTGCCAGCAGCCCGCACGGACAGGGGAACACTGAAGCTTTCTTT.

There are a few counts of this clonotype. The J gene is TRBJ2-1, the V gene TRBV4-1; tentatively, D is TRBD2 (5 bases). CDR1 is MGHRA and CDR2 is YSYEKL in the germline V gene. The CDR3 loop spans 15 amino acids. The V and J ends lost 3 bases and 5 bases respectively, with 14 bases between them. The CDR3 region is CASSQGMRANNEQFF. The CDR3 bases are TGCGCCAGCAGCCAGGGGATGCGGGCAAACAATGAGCAGTTCTTC.

The chain couples TRBV9 to TRBJ1-4; D is unclear. The CDR3 covers 16 residues. Per germline, CDR1 SGDLS and CDR2 YYNGEE. Trimming removed 1 base at V and 3 bases at J, with 13 bases between. CDR3 region: CASSVTAYSPNEKLFF. Here the CDR3 DNA reads TGTGCCAGCAGCGTAACGGCATACAGCCCTAATGAAAAACTGTTTTTT.

This clonotype was recorded many times. J is TRBJ2-5 and V is TRBV5-1; 8 bases align to TRBD2. The CDR3 length is 15 residues. Germline V CDR1 and CDR2: SGHRS, YFSETQ. With 0 bases clipped from V and 2 bases from J, the junction kept 3 bases outside the gene matches. CDR3 in amino acids: CASSLGEREQETQYF. CDR3 in DNA: TGCGCCAGCAGCTTGGGGGAGCGGGAGCAAGAGACCCAGTACTTC.

The V and J genes are TRBV5-1 and TRBJ2-6; possibly TRBD1 or TRBD2 for D (6 bases each). Per germline, CDR1 SGHRS and CDR2 YFSETQ. The V end lost 1 base, the J end lost 4 bases, and 15 bases lay between the germline ends. The CDR3 extends over 17 amino acids. The CDR3 is CASSLSGGGEGANVLTF. The CDR3, as DNA: TGCGCCAGCAGCTTGTCCGGGGGCGGTGAGGGGGCCAACGTCCTGACTTTC.

The genes are TRBV20-1 and TRBJ1-5; D is ambiguous. Germline V gene sequence: CDR1 DFQATT, CDR2 SNEGSKA (reference sequence). The CDR3 is 13 amino acids. The V gene lost 6 bases and the J gene lost 0 bases, with 9 bases spanning the gap. The CDR3 sequence is CSATPNSNQPQHF. The CDR3 DNA is TGCAGTGCCACCCCCAATAGCAATCAGCCCCAGCATTTT.

Details on this clonotype: A clone one base away is much larger, so this may be a read error. The J gene is TRBJ1-2, the V gene TRBV6-5; 9 positions agree with TRBD1. Trimming at V came to 6 bases and at J to 6 bases, leaving 5 bases not matched to a gene. The CDR3 has 13 residues. The germline gives CDR1 MNHEY, CDR2 SVGAGI. The CDR3 DNA reads TGTGCCAGCAGCAGGGACAGGGACCATGGCTACACCTTC. Translating gives CASSRDRDHGYTF.

V and J are TRBV28 and TRBJ1-1; maybe TRBD1 (5 bases). The CDR3 totals 14 residues. Germline CDR1 and CDR2: MDHEN and SYDVKM. The V end was cut by 7 bases, the J end by 0 bases, with 12 bases between. The CDR3 DNA sequence: TGTGCCAGCATCCGCTCAGGGCTGAACACTGAAGCTTTCTTT. It encodes CASIRSGLNTEAFF.

V usage is TRBV25-1 and J usage is TRBJ2-7; a weak D match, TRBD2 (6 bases). Germline-derived CDR1 and CDR2 are MGHDK and SYGVNS. The CDR3 is 16 residues long. V was pared by 5 bases and J by 0 bases, with 17 bases between. This chain's CDR3 is CASSQASGTYSYEQYF. As DNA, the CDR3 is TGTGCCAGCAGTCAAGCCTCCGGGACTTACTCCTACGAGCAGTACTTC.

This rearrangement joins TRBV7-2 to TRBJ2-1, with TRBD2 matching over 11 bases. CDR1 is SGHTA and CDR2 is FQGNSA in the germline V gene. V gave up 1 base and J gave up 4 bases; unmatched junction bases: 6. This CDR3 is built from 17 residues. The CDR3 nucleotides are TGTGCCAGCAGCTTAGTAGGCCCTAGCGGGGGGTACAATGAGCAGTTCTTC. Its protein product is CASSLVGPSGGYNEQFF.